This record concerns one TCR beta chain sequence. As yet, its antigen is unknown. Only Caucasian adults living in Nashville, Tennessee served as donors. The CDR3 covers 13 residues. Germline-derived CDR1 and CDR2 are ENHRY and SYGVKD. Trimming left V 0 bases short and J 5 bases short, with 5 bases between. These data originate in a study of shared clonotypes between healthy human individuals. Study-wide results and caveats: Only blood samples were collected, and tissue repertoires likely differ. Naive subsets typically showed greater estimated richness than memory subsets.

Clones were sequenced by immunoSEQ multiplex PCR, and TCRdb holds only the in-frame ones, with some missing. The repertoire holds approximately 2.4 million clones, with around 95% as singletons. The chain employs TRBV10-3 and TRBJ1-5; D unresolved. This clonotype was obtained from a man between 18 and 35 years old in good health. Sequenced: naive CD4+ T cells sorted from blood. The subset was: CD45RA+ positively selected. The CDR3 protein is CAISESPDQPQHF. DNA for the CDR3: TGTGCCATCAGTGAGTCCCCGGATCAGCCCCAGCATTTT.